Sequencing of this T cell receptor (beta chain) was carried out in a study of tissue T cells after allogeneic stem cell transplantation. Trimming pared 6 bases from V and 6 bases from J, leaving 15 bases between. Germline CDR1 and CDR2: MNHEY and SVGAGI. There are 14 residues in the CDR3. Data came from immunoSEQ multiplex PCR; TCRdb stores just in-frame clones and leaves some out. This sample has some 10,000 clones, with 60% to 80% found just once. The clonotype comes from a male donor at least 60 years old with lung cancer. Specimen: tissue from the stomach, collected at autopsy. V and J are TRBV6-5 and TRBJ1-3, with unresolved D. The chain's CDR3 is CASSLRHFANTIYF. CDR3 DNA: TGTGCCAGCAGCTTAAGGCATTTCGCAAACACCATATATTTT.